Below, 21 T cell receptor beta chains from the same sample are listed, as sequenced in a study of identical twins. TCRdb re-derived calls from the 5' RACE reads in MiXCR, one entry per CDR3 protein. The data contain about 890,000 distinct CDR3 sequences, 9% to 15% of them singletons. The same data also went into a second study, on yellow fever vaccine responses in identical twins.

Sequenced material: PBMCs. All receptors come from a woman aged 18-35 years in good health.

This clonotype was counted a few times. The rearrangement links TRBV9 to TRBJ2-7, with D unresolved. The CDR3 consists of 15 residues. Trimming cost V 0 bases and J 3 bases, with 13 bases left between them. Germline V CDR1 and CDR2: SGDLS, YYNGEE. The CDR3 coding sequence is TGTGCCAGCAGCGTAGGGGTTTCGTTTAGCTACGAGCAGTACTTC. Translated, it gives CASSVGVSFSYEQYF.

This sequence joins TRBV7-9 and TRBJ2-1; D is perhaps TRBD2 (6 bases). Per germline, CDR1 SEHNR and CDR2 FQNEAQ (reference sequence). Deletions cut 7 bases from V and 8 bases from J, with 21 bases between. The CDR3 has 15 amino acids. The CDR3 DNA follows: TGTGCCAGCAACGATCTGGCGGGGAGGTGGGATGAGCAGTTCTTC. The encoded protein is CASNDLAGRWDEQFF. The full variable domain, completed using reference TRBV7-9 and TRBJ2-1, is DTGVSQNPRHKITKRGQNVTFRCDPISEHNRLYWYRQTLGQGPEFLTYFQNEAQLEKSRLLSDRFSAERPKGSFSTLEIQRTEQGDSAMYLCASNDLAGRWDEQFFGPGTRLTVL.

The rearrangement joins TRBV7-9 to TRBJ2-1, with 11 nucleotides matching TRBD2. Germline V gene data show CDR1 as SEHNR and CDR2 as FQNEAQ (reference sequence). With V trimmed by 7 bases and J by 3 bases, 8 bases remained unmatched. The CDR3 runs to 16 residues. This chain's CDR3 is CASTPFGTSGYNEQFF. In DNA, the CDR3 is TGTGCCAGCACCCCGTTCGGGACTAGCGGCTACAATGAGCAGTTCTTC.

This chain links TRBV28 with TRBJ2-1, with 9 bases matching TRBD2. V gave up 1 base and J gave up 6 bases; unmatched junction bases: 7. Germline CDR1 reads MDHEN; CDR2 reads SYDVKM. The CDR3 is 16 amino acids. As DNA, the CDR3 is TGTGCCAGCAGTTTATCTTGGCTAGCGGGGTCCAATGAGCAGTTCTTC. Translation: CASSLSWLAGSNEQFF. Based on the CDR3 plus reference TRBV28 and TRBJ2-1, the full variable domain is DVKVTQSSRYLVKRTGEKVFLECVQDMDHENMFWYRQDPGLGLRLIYFSYDVKMKEKGDIPEGYSVSREKKERFSLILESASTNQTSMYLCASSLSWLAGSNEQFFGPGTRLTVL.

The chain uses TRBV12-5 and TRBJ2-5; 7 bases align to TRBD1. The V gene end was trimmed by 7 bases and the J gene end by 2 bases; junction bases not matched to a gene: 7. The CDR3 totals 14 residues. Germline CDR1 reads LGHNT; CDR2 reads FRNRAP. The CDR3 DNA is TGTGCTAGTGCCCCCGGGACAGAGCAAGAGACCCAGTACTTC. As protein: CASAPGTEQETQYF.

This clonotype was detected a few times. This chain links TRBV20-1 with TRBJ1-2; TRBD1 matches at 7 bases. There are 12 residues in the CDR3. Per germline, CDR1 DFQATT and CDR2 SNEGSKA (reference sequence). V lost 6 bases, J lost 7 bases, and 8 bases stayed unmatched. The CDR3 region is CSARGQWSGYTF. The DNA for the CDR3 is TGCAGTGCAAGGGGACAGTGGTCTGGCTACACCTTC.

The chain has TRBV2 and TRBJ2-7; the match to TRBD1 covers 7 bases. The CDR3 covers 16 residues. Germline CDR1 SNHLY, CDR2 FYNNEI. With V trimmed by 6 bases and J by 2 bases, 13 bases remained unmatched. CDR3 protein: CASRLRGGSDPYEQYF. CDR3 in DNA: TGTGCCAGCAGACTTAGAGGGGGCTCCGACCCCTACGAGCAGTACTTC.

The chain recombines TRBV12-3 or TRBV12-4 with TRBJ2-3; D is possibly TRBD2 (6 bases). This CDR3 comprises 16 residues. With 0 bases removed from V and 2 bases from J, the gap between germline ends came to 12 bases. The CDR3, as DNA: TGTGCCAGCAGTTTAGCGCTTTCGGGAGACACAGATACGCAGTATTTT. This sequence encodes CASSLALSGDTDTQYF.

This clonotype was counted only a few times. The CDR3 DNA reads as TGTGCCAGCAGCTTGGCCATTTCCCTGACTAGCGGGTCCTACGAGCAGTACTTC. Encoded protein: CASSLAISLTSGSYEQYF. The genes are TRBV5-5 and TRBJ2-7, with 10 nucleotides matching TRBD2. The CDR3 contains 18 residues. CDR1 is SGHKS and CDR2 is YYEKEE in the germline V gene (reference sequence). V was clipped by 0 bases and J by 1 base; unmatched bases: 10. Using reference TRBV5-5 and TRBJ2-7 for the parts outside the CDR3, the full variable domain is DAGVTQSPTHLIKTRGQQVTLRCSPISGHKSVSWYQQVLGQGPQFIFQYYEKEERGRGNFPDRFSARQFPNYSSELNVNALLLGDSALYLCASSLAISLTSGSYEQYFGPGTRLTVT.

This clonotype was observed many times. CDR3: CASSFARGQSSYNEQFF. The CDR3 DNA is TGCGCCAGCAGCTTTGCCAGGGGTCAAAGCTCCTACAATGAGCAGTTCTTC. The chain combines TRBV5-1 with TRBJ2-1, with D perhaps matching TRBD1 (6 bases). Germline CDR1 SGHRS, CDR2 YFSETQ. Trimming pared 2 bases from V and 0 bases from J, leaving 15 bases between. The CDR3 spans 17 residues. Variable domain in full (rest from reference TRBV5-1 and TRBJ2-1): KAGVTQTPRYLIKTRGQQVTLSCSPISGHRSVSWYQQTPGQGLQFLFEYFSETQRNKGNFPGRFSGRQFSNSRSEMNVSTLELGDSALYLCASSFARGQSSYNEQFFGPGTRLTVL.

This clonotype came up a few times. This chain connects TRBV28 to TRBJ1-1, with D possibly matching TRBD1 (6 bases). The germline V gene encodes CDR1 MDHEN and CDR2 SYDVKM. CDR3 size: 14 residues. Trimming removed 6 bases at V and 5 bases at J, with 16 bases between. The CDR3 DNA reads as TGTGCCAGCAGCACCGGGGGGCCGAGAACTGAAGCTTTCTTT. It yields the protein CASSTGGPRTEAFF.

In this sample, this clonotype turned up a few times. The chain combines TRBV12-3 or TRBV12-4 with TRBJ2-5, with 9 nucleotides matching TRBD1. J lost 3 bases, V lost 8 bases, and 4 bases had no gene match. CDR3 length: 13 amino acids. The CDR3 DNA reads TGTGCCAGCGCCGGGACAGGGAAAGAGACCCAGTACTTC. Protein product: CASAGTGKETQYF.

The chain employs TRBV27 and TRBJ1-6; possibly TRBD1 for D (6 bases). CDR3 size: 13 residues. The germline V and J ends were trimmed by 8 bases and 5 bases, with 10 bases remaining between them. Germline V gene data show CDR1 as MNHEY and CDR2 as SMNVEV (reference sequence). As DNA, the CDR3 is TGTGCCAGCGGCGGACAGAATAATTCACCCCTCCACTTT. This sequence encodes CASGGQNNSPLHF.

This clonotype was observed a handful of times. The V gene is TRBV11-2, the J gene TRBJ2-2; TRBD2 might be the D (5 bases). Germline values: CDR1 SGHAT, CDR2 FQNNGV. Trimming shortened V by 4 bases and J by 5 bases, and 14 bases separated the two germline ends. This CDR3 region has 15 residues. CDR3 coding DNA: TGTGCCAGCAGCTCCCACGGGGATATTACCGGGGAGCTGTTTTTT. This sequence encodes CASSSHGDITGELFF.

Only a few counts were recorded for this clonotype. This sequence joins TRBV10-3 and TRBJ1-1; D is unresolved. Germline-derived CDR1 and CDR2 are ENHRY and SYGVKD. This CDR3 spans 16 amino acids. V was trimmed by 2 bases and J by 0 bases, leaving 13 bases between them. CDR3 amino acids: CAISETPVVVNTEAFF. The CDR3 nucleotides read TGTGCCATCAGTGAGACACCGGTCGTGGTGAACACTGAAGCTTTCTTT.

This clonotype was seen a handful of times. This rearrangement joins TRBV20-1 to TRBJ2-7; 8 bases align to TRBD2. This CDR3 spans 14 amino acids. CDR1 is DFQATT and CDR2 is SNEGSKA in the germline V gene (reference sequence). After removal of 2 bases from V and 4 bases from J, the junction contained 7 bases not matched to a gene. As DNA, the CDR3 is TGCAGTGCTAGAAAGAGCGGGAGTAGGTACGAGCAGTACTTC. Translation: CSARKSGSRYEQYF.

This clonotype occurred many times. The CDR3 nucleotides are TGCGCCAGCAGCGTGGGACAGGTCCTTCCCTACGAGCAGTACTTC. It yields the protein CASSVGQVLPYEQYF. The chain links TRBV5-1 to TRBJ2-7; 8 nucleotides align to TRBD1. Trimming at V came to 4 bases and at J to 2 bases, leaving 8 bases not matched to a gene. Germline loops: CDR1 SGHRS, CDR2 YFSETQ. The CDR3 is made up of 15 amino acids.

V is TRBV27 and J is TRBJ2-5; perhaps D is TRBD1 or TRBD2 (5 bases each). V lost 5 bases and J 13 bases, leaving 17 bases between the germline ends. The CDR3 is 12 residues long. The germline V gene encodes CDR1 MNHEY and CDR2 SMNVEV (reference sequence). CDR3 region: CASSRGLGQVYF. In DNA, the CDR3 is TGTGCCAGCAGTCGGGGATTGGGGCAAGTGTACTTC.

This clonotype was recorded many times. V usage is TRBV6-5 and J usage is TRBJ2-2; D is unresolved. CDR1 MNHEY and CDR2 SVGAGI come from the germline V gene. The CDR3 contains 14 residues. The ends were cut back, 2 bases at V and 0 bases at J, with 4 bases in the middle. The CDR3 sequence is CASSYGANTGELFF. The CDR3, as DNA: TGTGCCAGCAGTTACGGGGCGAACACCGGGGAGCTGTTTTTT.

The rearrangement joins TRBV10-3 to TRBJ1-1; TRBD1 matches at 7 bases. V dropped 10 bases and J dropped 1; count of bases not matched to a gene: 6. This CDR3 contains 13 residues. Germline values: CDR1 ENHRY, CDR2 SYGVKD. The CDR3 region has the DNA TGTGCCACCATACAGGGGACGAACACTGAAGCTTTCTTT. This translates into CATIQGTNTEAFF.

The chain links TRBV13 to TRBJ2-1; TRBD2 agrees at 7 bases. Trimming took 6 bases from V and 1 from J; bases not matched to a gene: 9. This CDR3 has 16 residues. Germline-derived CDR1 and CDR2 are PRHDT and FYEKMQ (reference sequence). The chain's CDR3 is CASSSTGGRSYNEQFF. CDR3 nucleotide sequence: TGTGCCAGCAGTTCCACGGGGGGTAGGTCCTACAATGAGCAGTTCTTC. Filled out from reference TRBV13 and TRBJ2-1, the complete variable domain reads AAGVIQSPRHLIKEKRETATLKCYPIPRHDTVYWYQQGPGQDPQFLISFYEKMQSDKGSIPDRFSAQQFSDYHSELNMSSLELGDSALYFCASSSTGGRSYNEQFFGPGTRLTVL.